The clone carrying this TCR beta chain was found a few times. Its antigen remains unidentified. This specimen belongs to a study of CD8 T cells in ankylosing spondylitis. Points from the study as a whole: Ankylosing spondylitis blood appeared to be characterized by a TCR beta motif of several highly homologous variants.

In germline, CDR1 is SGHVS, CDR2 FNYEAQ. CDR3 length: 17 residues. Trimming stripped 2 bases from V and 1 base from J, with 17 bases between. 5'-RACE, quantitative and with molecular barcodes, yielded the TCR beta libraries. TCRdb recomputed calls from the 5' RACE reads with MiXCR, one row per CDR3 protein. The sample holds hundreds of thousands of distinct CDR3 sequences, around 19% seen once. The clonotype was recovered from a male donor with ankylosing spondylitis. The rearrangement joins TRBV7-6 to TRBJ2-5, with a tentative D call TRBD2 (6 bases). Specimen: blood, either unsorted or a sorted T cell fraction (not recorded which). The chain's CDR3 is CASSLLKDGRAQETQYF. CDR3 in DNA: TGTGCCAGCAGCTTATTAAAGGACGGGAGAGCCCAAGAGACCCAGTACTTC.